This TCR beta chain was observed in a study of cytomegalovirus exposure and HLA in healthy donors. This PCR relied on a set of 60 Vbeta primers and 13 Jbeta primers. The protocol was immunoSEQ multiplex PCR, while the TCRdb copy is restricted to in-frame clones and leaves out a portion. This sample yields some 170,000 clones, of which almost 80% are seen a single time; 6.3% belongs to the top ten. V dropped 5 bases and J dropped 9; count of bases not matched to a gene: 11. CDR1 and CDR2 from the germline V gene are MDHEN and SYDVKM. The CDR3 has 16 amino acids. This TCR derives from a man in his forties in good health and CMV-seropositive. J is TRBJ1-6 and V is TRBV28; 9 bases are shared with TRBD1. Sequenced material: PBMCs. Here the CDR3 DNA reads TGTGCCAGCAGTCCCGGGACAGGGTATTTAGGTTCACCCCTCCACTTT. Translated: CASSPGTGYLGSPLHF.